This T cell receptor beta chain was obtained from a study of T-cell reconstitution after alpha-beta-depleted transplantation in children. Study results and limitations: Several hundred expanded graft clones reportedly were the source of alpha-beta T cells about two months after transplant. T-cell counts and diversity were attributed mostly to newly produced T cells one year after transplant. Surviving recipient T cells and intrathymic progenitors accounted for some patients' high TCRbeta diversity at day 60.

About this clonotype itself: Its matching antigen is unknown. A read error may explain this, as a much larger clone is one base away.

Unique molecular identifiers were incorporated into the prepared TCRbeta library. Each CDR3 protein is one row after TCRdb ran MiXCR on the PCR reads. The table has just under 250,000 distinct CDR3 sequences, over 20% seen once. Trimming removed 5 bases at V and 6 bases at J, with 17 bases between. The CDR3 consists of 15 residues. Germline loops: CDR1 SGHTA, CDR2 FQGNSA. The chain has TRBV7-2 and TRBJ2-1; a possible D gene is TRBD2 (5 bases). Sequencing was performed on PBMCs, taken before TCRalphabeta/CD19-depleted stem cell transplant. The origin of this receptor is a girl aged 2 to 10 with Fanconi anemia, due to receive a stem cell transplant. CDR3 sequence reads: CASSPEALEGNEQFF. The CDR3 DNA sequence: TGTGCCAGCAGCCCGGAAGCGTTAGAGGGCAATGAGCAGTTCTTC.